Sequencing of this TCR beta chain was carried out in a study of blood T cell repertoires in acute mononucleosis (dated by TCRdb to about 2020). Study-wide context: Acute-phase samples were taken within 2 weeks of symptom onset, representing the primary response. During acute infection, mean YVL-BR-specific and GLC-BM-specific cells made up about 2% and 1.2% of blood CD8 T cells. A mean blood EBV load of around 4 log10 genome copies per million B cells was observed during acute infection, and a mean blood EBV load of 2.6 was observed at convalescence. Study-wide conclusions, independent of this receptor: Although only about 10% of unique acute clonotypes carried over into convalescence, these persisting clonotypes made up most of the response, and the remainder were seemingly replaced by new, diverse de novo clonotypes. Because only a fraction of each donor's blood was analyzed, sampling error might partly account for the low clonotype overlap between the acute and convalescent samples. For BRLF1 (YVL-BR), TCRalpha CDR3 motifs played a dominant role and TCRbeta a minimal role in TCR repertoire selection. The cohort comprised only a few donors, so group averages rested on very few individuals.

The sample's time point, from its label and the paper: acute infectious mononucleosis, at clinical presentation within 2 weeks of symptom onset (visit 1). Over the course of primary infection, this study followed CD8 T cell responses against two immunodominant EBV epitopes, BRLF1 109 (YVL-BR) and BMLF1 280 (GLC-BM). Primary EBV infection was indicated by a positive serum heterophile antibody test and EBV viral capsid antigen-specific IgM. Total CD8 T cells were first enriched from PBMCs by magnetic positive selection (MACS). A FACSAria III was used to sort live CD3+ CD8+ tetramer+ cells to a purity above 95%. Cell sorting used a PE-conjugated tetramer carrying the BRLF1 109-117 peptide. Directly ex vivo after tetramer sorting, the TCR repertoires of EBV epitope-specific CD8 T cells were deep-sequenced at acute infection and at convalescence. Three people aged roughly 18 to 29 with clinical acute infectious mononucleosis and laboratory evidence of primary EBV infection were used as donors. Heparinized peripheral blood was drawn at clinical presentation with mononucleosis symptoms and again about 6 months later. Ficoll-Paque density gradient centrifugation was used to isolate PBMCs.

V has 6 bases trimmed and J has 0 bases trimmed; junction bases matching no gene number 20. Counted from cysteine to phenylalanine, this CDR3 has 21 amino acids. The DNA shown is the 63-base CDR3, in frame from base 1. Reading the germline V gene gives CDR1 SQVTM and CDR2 ANQGSEA. Notes on this clone: No base quality values were provided; no much bigger clone lies one nucleotide off. Other DNA sequences within the sample encode an identical CDR3.

Total RNA from at least 9,000 sorted tetramer+ CD8 T cells was reverse transcribed into cDNA for TCR profiling. CDR3 regions were PCR-amplified with primers annealing to V and J regions, and unique molecular identifiers were added to track templates. The immunoSEQ platform, including its sequencing and error-correction standards, was used to profile TCRalpha and TCRbeta chains. On the authors' methods: Clonal copy numbers were corrected for sequencing and PCR errors, and CDR3s were defined according to IMGT conventions. Analysis was restricted to productive rearrangements and performed with immunoSEQ Analyzer versions 2.0 and 3.0, while gene-pairing frequencies underwent further processing in Microsoft Excel. Circos plots were used to display V-J pairings, and MEME together with a custom motifSearch program was used to find CDR3 motifs. The OLGA algorithm was used to calculate the probability of generation of TCR sequences. Clonotypes seen at both visits were designated persistent, clonotypes seen only acutely were designated nonpersistent, and clonotypes seen only at convalescence were designated de novo. Any amino acid clonotype used by more than one donor was defined as a public TCR. As stored in TCRdb, this immuneACCESS dataset retains in-frame rearrangements with V and J assigned. A fraction of the clones does not appear; measured against another copy, unresolved V genes explain less than half of the discrepancy, and the remainder lacks a known reason. V and J calls and clone size are given by that table; D and trimming were obtained from the DNA. This sample comprises some 2,200 clones, around 29% of them detected only once. The top ten clones comprise 35% to 55% of the sample.

Sequenced here: EBV YVL epitope tetramer+ CD8+ T cells sorted from PBMCs, sampled during acute infectious mononucleosis. The sample's cell subset or site label is to be understood as: CD8 T cells binding a tetramer with EBV BRLF1 109-117 peptide (YVL-BR). The sequence joins TRBV29-1 to TRBJ2-1, with 13 middle bases fitting TRBD2. This sequence was found in a woman younger than 30 with infectious mononucleosis caused by EBV. The CDR3 in this case is CSVGGTDPGTSGAYSYNEQFF. The nucleotide sequence reads as follows: TGCAGCGTAGGAGGGACAGACCCCGGGACTAGCGGGGCATACTCCTACAATGAGCAGTTCTTC.